The rows below give T cell receptor beta chains drawn from one sample of a study of shared clonotypes between healthy human individuals. Profiled with immunoSEQ multiplex PCR; TCRdb holds only in-frame clones, not every one. The table shows millions of clones, with over 85% occurring only once. Sample: naive CD8+ T cells sorted from blood. These TCRs come from a man between 18 and 29 years old in good health. The CDR3 runs from the conserved cysteine through the conserved F or W. D genes are given only for firm matches. Clone sizes are given selectively: once, few, many, or a class where the clone is expanded.

-,TRBV4-3,TRBD1,TRBJ2-3,TGCGCCAGCAGCCAAGGACAGGGTAACACAGATACGCAGTATTTT,CASSQGQGNTDTQYF
-,TRBV11-2,-,TRBJ2-3,TGTGCCAGCAGCTTAGGACAAGTCACAGATACGCAGTATTTT,CASSLGQVTDTQYF
-,TRBV6-5,-,TRBJ2-1,TGTGCCAGCAGTTACTCGGCCGGTCCCAATGAGCAGTTCTTC,CASSYSAGPNEQFF
once,TRBV27,-,TRBJ2-7,TGTGCCAGCAGCCTTGGGACTCACAGCTCCTACGAGCAGTACTTC,CASSLGTHSSYEQYF
-,TRBV5-7,-,TRBJ1-3,TGTGCCAGCAGCCGACCACAACGGACCTCTGGAAACACCATATATTTT,CASSRPQRTSGNTIYF
once,TRBV27,-,TRBJ1-5,TGTGCCAGCAGTTTACCCGGGCAGGGAAAGAGAAGCAATCAGCCCCAGCATTTT,CASSLPGQGKRSNQPQHF
-,TRBV29-1,TRBD2,TRBJ2-7,TGCAGCGTTGAAACGACGACTAGCGGGAGCTCCTACGAGCAGTACTTC,CSVETTTSGSSYEQYF
-,TRBV6-1,-,TRBJ2-2,TGTGCCAGCAGTCCGGGACATAACACCGGGGAGCTGTTTTTT,CASSPGHNTGELFF
-,TRBV19,TRBD1,TRBJ1-4,TGTGCCAGTAGTTTGACAGGGTACGTCGATGAAAAACTGTTTTTT,CASSLTGYVDEKLFF
once,TRBV28,-,TRBJ2-2,TGTGCCAGCAGTCTCAGGGGGAACACCGGGGAGCTGTTTTTT,CASSLRGNTGELFF
once,TRBV30,-,TRBJ1-4,TGTGCCTGGAGTGTAGCGCAGGCTACTAATGAAAAACTGTTTTTT,CAWSVAQATNEKLFF
-,TRBV28,-,TRBJ1-5,TGTGCCAGCAGTCCCCCCTCGGATGGCAATCAGCCCCAGCATTTT,CASSPPSDGNQPQHF
once,TRBV11-1,-,TRBJ1-5,TGTGCCAGCAGAGCCAGTTTATATAGCAATCAGCCCCAGCATTTT,CASRASLYSNQPQHF
once,TRBV29-1,-,TRBJ1-1,TGCAGCGTTGATGGGGAACCTGAAGCTTTCTTT,CSVDGEPEAFF
-,TRBV12-5,-,TRBJ2-2,TGTGCTAGTGGCCTTGCAGGACCCGACTTCACCGGGGAGCTGTTTTTT,CASGLAGPDFTGELFF
once,TRBV4-1,TRBD2,TRBJ2-7,TGCGCCAGCAGCTGGGTTGGGACTAGCCTTTACGAGCAGTACTTC,CASSWVGTSLYEQYF
-,TRBV11-1,-,TRBJ1-1,TGTGCCAGCAGCTTACTTCCGACTTCGGTCACTGAAGCTTTCTTT,CASSLLPTSVTEAFF
-,TRBV5-4,-,TRBJ2-5,TGTGCCAGCAGCTTTTCCTGGGAGTTGGGGGAGACCCAGTACTTC,CASSFSWELGETQYF
-,TRBV13,-,TRBJ2-1,TGTGCCAGCAGCTTGGAGGCAAGATCGAATGAGCAGTTCTTC,CASSLEARSNEQFF
-,TRBV13,-,TRBJ2-7,TGTGCCAGCAGGCTCCGGGACCTCTCCTACGAGCAGTACTTC,CASRLRDLSYEQYF
once,TRBV4-3,-,TRBJ2-1,TGCGCCAGCAGCCAAGAAAGGACCACGCTTAGCAACTACAATGAGCAGTTCTTC,CASSQERTTLSNYNEQFF
-,TRBV7-9,-,TRBJ1-2,TGTGCCAGCAGCTTATCAGGCCAGGCACCTAACTATGGCTACACCTTC,CASSLSGQAPNYGYTF
-,TRBV9,-,TRBJ2-7,TGTGCCAGCAGCCGGGGAGGCTCCTACGAGCAGTACTTC,CASSRGGSYEQYF
-,TRBV4-3,TRBD2,TRBJ2-1,TGCGCCAGCAGCCAAGATCTTACTAGCGGGGCCTACAATGAGCAGTTCTTC,CASSQDLTSGAYNEQFF
-,TRBV19,TRBD1,TRBJ2-5,TGTGCCAGTAGTATGGAGGGTCCAGGGGGCGCGGGAGAGACCCAGTACTTC,CASSMEGPGGAGETQYF
-,TRBV9,-,TRBJ1-1,TGTGCCAGCAGCACAGTAGGTTCGGGGTCGGATGAAGCTTTCTTT,CASSTVGSGSDEAFF
-,TRBV6-5,-,TRBJ1-1,TGTGCCAGCAGCTATGGTTGGGACACTGAAGCTTTCTTT,CASSYGWDTEAFF
-,TRBV28,TRBD1,TRBJ1-1,TGTGCCAGCAGTTCTCAGGGGGCGGACACTGAAGCTTTCTTT,CASSSQGADTEAFF
-,TRBV6-5,-,TRBJ1-6,TGTGCCAGCAGTCAGAGTTGGGGCGGGGATTCACCCCTCCACTTT,CASSQSWGGDSPLHF
-,TRBV11-1,-,TRBJ2-1,TGTGCCAGCAGCTTAGCGGGTAGCTCCTACAATGAGCAGTTCTTC,CASSLAGSSYNEQFF
-,TRBV27,-,TRBJ2-5,TGTGCCAGCACCTGGACAGTCGGATCTCAAGAGACCCAGTACTTC,CASTWTVGSQETQYF
-,TRBV5-4,-,TRBJ2-5,TGTGCCAGCAGCTACCCTGCCCCAGACAGTAACTTC,CASSYPAPDSNF
-,TRBV4-3,-,TRBJ2-7,TGCGCCAGCAGCCAAGGAGGCGAGAGCTCCTACGAGCAGTACTTC,CASSQGGESSYEQYF
-,TRBV6-1,TRBD2,TRBJ2-3,TGTGCCAGCAGTGAAGCGCCCTGGCGGGAGGGCCAAACAGATACGCAGTATTTT,CASSEAPWREGQTDTQYF
-,TRBV4-3,TRBD2,TRBJ2-7,TGCGCCAGCAGCCAAGCGAGGACACTAGCGACCTACGAGCAGTACTTC,CASSQARTLATYEQYF